Listed below are T cell receptor beta chains from one sample, sequenced in a study of CD8 T cells in ankylosing spondylitis. TCRdb analysed the 5' RACE reads with MiXCR anew, one entry per CDR3 protein. The data show about 330,000 distinct CDR3 sequences, 7% to 9% seen once. Sequenced material: blood, either unsorted or a sorted T cell fraction (not recorded which). Receptors originate from a male donor with ankylosing spondylitis. Both conserved end residues are part of each CDR3. D genes are given only for firm matches. Clone size appears in some rows only: once, few, many, or a class for an expanded clone.

j_gene	v_gene	d_gene	abundance	CDR3nt	CDR3aa
TRBJ1-4	TRBV29-1	NA	NA	TGCAGCGCAAGGAGGGGGGGCGATGAAAAACTGTTTTTT	CSARRGGDEKLFF
TRBJ1-5	TRBV29-1	NA	many	TGCAGCGTTCTTGACGGGGGATTTGAGCCCCAGCATTTT	CSVLDGGFEPQHF
TRBJ2-1	TRBV25-1	TRBD1	few	TGTGCCAGCAGTGAATATCGACAGGGCTACAATGAGCAGTTCTTC	CASSEYRQGYNEQFF
TRBJ1-4	TRBV6-1	NA	few	TGTGCCGCGAGGACCCCGAATGAAAAACTGTTTTTT	CAARTPNEKLFF
TRBJ2-1	TRBV6-1	TRBD1	many	TGTGCCAGCAGTCGGACAGGGGGCCTCTACAATGAGCAGTTCTTC	CASSRTGGLYNEQFF
TRBJ2-1	TRBV27	NA	many	TGTGCCAGCAGTTTCCGGGCCGCAGGCGATGAGCAGTTCTTC	CASSFRAAGDEQFF
TRBJ2-2	TRBV6-2/TRBV6-3	NA	few	TGTGCCAGCAGTTACACCGATCAGCGCGGGACAGTAAAAACCGGGGAGCTGTTTTTT	CASSYTDQRGTVKTGELFF
TRBJ2-1	TRBV12-3/TRBV12-4	NA	NA	TGTGCCAGCAGTCGGGGACTCTATTACAATGAGCAGTTCTTC	CASSRGLYYNEQFF
TRBJ2-2	TRBV29-1	TRBD2	many	TGCAGCGTTCGGGTAGCGGGAAGGGTCGGGGAGCTGTTTTTT	CSVRVAGRVGELFF
TRBJ2-6	TRBV3-1	NA	few	TGTGCCAGCAGCCAGAGCTCTGGGGCCAACGTCCTGACTTTC	CASSQSSGANVLTF
TRBJ2-1	TRBV20-1	NA	few	TGCAGTGCTAGGGGAGGAGGGAATAAGTTCTTC	CSARGGGNKFF
TRBJ2-3	TRBV5-1	TRBD2	many	TGCGCCAGCTTACTAGGCCTAGCGGGCCACACAGATACGCAGTATTTT	CASLLGLAGHTDTQYF
TRBJ2-1	TRBV5-1	TRBD2	NA	TGCGCCAGCAGCCCCACGGGAGCGGGAGGTATCAATGAGCAGTTCTTC	CASSPTGAGGINEQFF
TRBJ2-2	TRBV4-2	TRBD2	many	TGTGCCAGCAACCGGCTTCTAGGTGGCGGGGGTCCGAACACCGGGGAGCTGTTTTTT	CASNRLLGGGGPNTGELFF
TRBJ2-1	TRBV24-1	TRBD1	many	TGTGCCACCAGTGATATCAGGGGGACGAATGAGCAGTTCTTC	CATSDIRGTNEQFF
TRBJ2-3	TRBV9	NA	many	TGTGCCAGCAGCGTAGGGGAAGATACGCAGTATTTT	CASSVGEDTQYF
TRBJ1-5	TRBV3-1	TRBD1	few	TGTGCCAGCAGCGAGTCCGGACAGGGTGAAACGCAGCCCCAGCATTTT	CASSESGQGETQPQHF
TRBJ1-1	TRBV5-8	NA	NA	TGTGCCAGCAGCTTGTATTACACTGAAGCTTTCTTT	CASSLYYTEAFF
TRBJ2-5	TRBV10-3	TRBD2	NA	TGTGCCACCTCCGGACTAGCGGGGAAAGAGACCCAGTACTTC	CATSGLAGKETQYF
TRBJ2-5	TRBV12-3/TRBV12-4	NA	many	TGTGCCAGCAGTCGACCCTACAGGGGCGGGAGAGAGACCCAGTACTTC	CASSRPYRGGRETQYF
TRBJ1-1	TRBV5-7	NA	NA	TGTGCCAGCAGCTGTTTGCGGGGGCCTGAAGCTTTCTTT	CASSCLRGPEAFF
TRBJ2-1	TRBV29-1	TRBD2	NA	TGCAGCGTCGCCGGGACTAGCGGGAGGGAGCAGTTCTTC	CSVAGTSGREQFF
TRBJ2-7	TRBV27	NA	few	TGTGCCAGCAGTCTCCGCACCGGCGGCTTCCCCTACGAGCAGTACTTC	CASSLRTGGFPYEQYF
TRBJ1-1	TRBV6-1	NA	NA	TGTGCCAGCAGTCCCACGGGGGCCACTGAAGCTTTCTTT	CASSPTGATEAFF
TRBJ2-1	TRBV4-1	NA	few	TGCGCCAGCAGCCAAGAGGCAGGGTTCAATGAGCAGTTCTTC	CASSQEAGFNEQFF
TRBJ1-1	TRBV12-3/TRBV12-4	NA	many	TGTGCCAGCAGTTGGCGGGGGAAAAGTACTGAAGCTTTCTTT	CASSWRGKSTEAFF